Listed below are T cell receptor beta chains from one sample, sequenced in a study of T cell changes during pregnancy in multiple sclerosis. Method: immunoSEQ multiplex PCR; TCRdb's copy keeps in-frame clones and lacks some. The profile shows about 67,000 clones, just over 90% of them singletons. Sequenced here: peripheral blood, sampled after pregnancy. Receptors were obtained from a female donor with multiple sclerosis, enrolled in a pregnancy study. Both conserved end residues are part of each CDR3. A D gene is named only where the DNA matches it firmly. Clone size is not always given. Where it is, it says once, few, many or a class for expanded clones.

d_gene	abundance	v_gene	j_gene	CDR3nt	CDR3aa
TRBD1	NA	TRBV7-3	TRBJ1-2	TGTGCCAGCAGCTTAACCGGACAGGCTAGGGGCTACACCTTC	CASSLTGQARGYTF
TRBD2	NA	TRBV7-3	TRBJ2-7	TGTGCCAGCAGCGTCGGGACTAGCGGGACCTACGAGCAGTACTTC	CASSVGTSGTYEQYF
NA	NA	TRBV11-1	TRBJ2-3	TGTGCCAGCAGCTCCCCTGGCACAGATACGCAGTATTTT	CASSSPGTDTQYF
NA	once	TRBV5-5	TRBJ2-6	TGTGCCAGCAGCCAGGAGGGGGGGAATGGGGCCAACGTCCTGACTTTC	CASSQEGGNGANVLTF
NA	NA	TRBV7-2	TRBJ2-7	TGTGCCAGCAGCTTAGCGACAGCGATTTACTACGAGCAGTACTTC	CASSLATAIYYEQYF
NA	once	TRBV27	TRBJ2-4	TGTGCCAGCAGTTTTTCGGGGAGCAAAAACATTCAGTACTTC	CASSFSGSKNIQYF
NA	once	TRBV7-6	TRBJ2-7	TGTGCCAGCAGCTTATACAGTGAGTCCTACGAGCAGTACTTC	CASSLYSESYEQYF
NA	once	TRBV7-2	TRBJ2-5	TGTGCCAGCAGCTTAGCGGGAGAAGGGACCCAGTACTTC	CASSLAGEGTQYF
NA	NA	TRBV7-9	TRBJ1-3	TGTGCCAGCAGCCTGTCCGTCTCTGGAAACACCATATATTTT	CASSLSVSGNTIYF
NA	NA	TRBV6-5	TRBJ1-4	TGTGCCAGCAGTGACCCCGGGAAAAATGAAAAACTGTTTTTT	CASSDPGKNEKLFF
NA	NA	TRBV4-3	TRBJ2-7	TGCGCCAGCAGCCAAGATAGGTCGGGGTTCTTGCGGGAGCAGTACTTC	CASSQDRSGFLREQYF
TRBD1	NA	TRBV6-5	TRBJ1-6	TGTGCCAGCAGTTGGGGACAGGGCAATTCACCCCTCCACTTT	CASSWGQGNSPLHF
NA	NA	TRBV9	TRBJ2-3	TGTGCCAGCAGCGTGCGGGGGCTTAGCACAGATACGCAGTATTTT	CASSVRGLSTDTQYF
TRBD1	NA	TRBV19	TRBJ2-7	TGTGCCAGTAGTATGGGACAGGGCCCCTACGAGCAGTACTTC	CASSMGQGPYEQYF
NA	NA	TRBV28	TRBJ1-3	TGTGCCAGCAGCCAAAAGACTGTCGGAAACACCATATATTTT	CASSQKTVGNTIYF
TRBD1	NA	TRBV11-2	TRBJ2-7	TGTGCCAGCAGGGTGGGACAGATGCAGTACTTC	CASRVGQMQYF
NA	once	TRBV21-1	TRBJ2-6	TGTGCCACGGGGGGCTTCCCTGGGGCCAACGTCCTGACTTTC	CATGGFPGANVLTF
NA	NA	TRBV29-1	TRBJ2-5	TGCAGCGTTCTCTTGCGGTCCGGAGAGACCCAGTACTTC	CSVLLRSGETQYF
TRBD2	NA	TRBV7-2	TRBJ2-7	TGTGCCAGCAGCCTGGGGGGACTAGCGGGAGGAGGCGAGCAGTACTTC	CASSLGGLAGGGEQYF
NA	NA	TRBV27	TRBJ2-1	TGTGCCAGCAGTTTGTCTCTTAGCGCCTACAATGAGCAGTTCTTC	CASSLSLSAYNEQFF
TRBD1	NA	TRBV6-5	TRBJ2-7	TGTGCCAGCAGTTGGGACAGGGACCCTGCCTACGAGCAGTACTTC	CASSWDRDPAYEQYF
TRBD1	NA	TRBV5-1	TRBJ2-7	TGCGCCAGCAGCGCACAGGGGGCGCTCGAGCAGTACTTC	CASSAQGALEQYF
NA	NA	TRBV7-9	TRBJ2-7	TGTGCCAGCAGTTCGCCAGGGGACCCCTACACGGAGCAGTACTTC	CASSSPGDPYTEQYF
NA	NA	TRBV18	TRBJ1-3	TGTGCCAGCTCCCCGACGGAGAACTCTGGAAACACCATATATTTT	CASSPTENSGNTIYF
TRBD2	once	TRBV5-1	TRBJ2-5	TGCGCCAGCAGCTTGGTGGCTAGCGGGGGGTTCCAAGAGACCCAGTACTTC	CASSLVASGGFQETQYF
TRBD1	NA	TRBV28	TRBJ1-1	TGTGCCAGCAGTTCCCCAGGGGGCCCGAACACTGAAGCTTTCTTT	CASSSPGGPNTEAFF
NA	NA	TRBV30	TRBJ2-5	TGTGCCTGGAGTGTACACAGGGAAGAGACCCAGTACTTC	CAWSVHREETQYF
NA	NA	TRBV2	TRBJ1-5	TGTGCCAGCAGTGAAAGGGGCAGGGGCAATCAGCCCCAGCATTTT	CASSERGRGNQPQHF
TRBD2	NA	TRBV12-5	TRBJ2-3	TGTGCTAGTGGTTTGGAACGACTAGCGGGAGCCGGCTCGGATACGCAGTATTTT	CASGLERLAGAGSDTQYF
TRBD1	NA	TRBV10-3	TRBJ1-1	TGTGCCATCAGCCGGGACAGGGTGAACACTGAAGCTTTCTTT	CAISRDRVNTEAFF
NA	NA	TRBV7-9	TRBJ2-5	TGTGCCAGCAGCGCGGGACCCTCGATCCAGGAGACCCAGTACTTC	CASSAGPSIQETQYF
NA	NA	TRBV28	TRBJ2-7	TGTGCCAGCAGCCAAGCGGGTAGTCCTATCGAGCAGTACTTC	CASSQAGSPIEQYF
NA	once	TRBV4-1	TRBJ1-2	TGCGCCAGCAGCCGCCAAGAGGGTTGGTCAGGGACATCGGACGGCTACACCTTC	CASSRQEGWSGTSDGYTF
NA	NA	TRBV7-3	TRBJ1-5	TGTGCCAGCGGAGAGGGCGGCAATCAGCCCCAGCATTTT	CASGEGGNQPQHF
NA	NA	TRBV20-1	TRBJ2-7	TGCAGTGCTACTAACTACGAGCAGTACTTC	CSATNYEQYF
TRBD1	NA	TRBV18	TRBJ2-5	TGTGCCAGCTCAGACCCGGGACAGCCCCCAGAGACCCAGTACTTC	CASSDPGQPPETQYF
TRBD2	NA	TRBV5-4	TRBJ2-7	TGTGCCAGCAGCCCCCTAGCGGGCGTCGGCAGTGAGTACTTC	CASSPLAGVGSEYF
NA	NA	TRBV9	TRBJ2-2	TGTGCCAGCAGCGCCCCACAGTACGTCGACGGGGAGCTGTTTTTT	CASSAPQYVDGELFF
TRBD1	NA	TRBV30	TRBJ1-1	TGTGCCTGGAGGGACTTCTTGACAGGGACGGGCACTGAAGCTTTCTTT	CAWRDFLTGTGTEAFF
NA	NA	TRBV9	TRBJ2-3	TGTGCCAGCAGCGTTAGCGGAACAAGCACAGATACGCAGTATTTT	CASSVSGTSTDTQYF
TRBD2	NA	TRBV2	TRBJ2-1	TGTGCCAGCATCTCGGGACTAGCGGGCTACAATGAGCAGTTCTTC	CASISGLAGYNEQFF
NA	few	TRBV7-2	TRBJ2-3	TGTGCCAGCAGCTTAGCTATGGGCGGGATGACAGATACGCAGTATTTT	CASSLAMGGMTDTQYF
NA	NA	TRBV27	TRBJ2-1	TGTGCCAGCAGTTTAAGGTTAGCGAGAAATGAGCAGTTCTTC	CASSLRLARNEQFF
TRBD2	NA	TRBV11-2	TRBJ2-1	TGTGCCACCGGGACTAGCGGGCCAACTCTATGGCGGTTCTTC	CATGTSGPTLWRFF
NA	few	TRBV10-1	TRBJ2-7	TGCGCCAGCAGCCAGGACGGGAACGAGCAGTACTTC	CASSQDGNEQYF
NA	NA	TRBV30	TRBJ2-1	TGTGCCTGGGGAACCAAGGAGGTCTCGTACAATGAGCAGTTCTTC	CAWGTKEVSYNEQFF
TRBD2	NA	TRBV28	TRBJ2-3	TGTGCCAGCAGTTTCGGGGGGAGTGGAGATACGCAGTATTTT	CASSFGGSGDTQYF
TRBD1	NA	TRBV30	TRBJ2-7	TGTGCCTGGAGTGTAGGACAGGGGCCGACCTACGAGCAGTACTTC	CAWSVGQGPTYEQYF
NA	NA	TRBV27	TRBJ1-2	TGTGCCAGCAGCTCCGAGCCCCTCTATGGCTACACCTTC	CASSSEPLYGYTF
NA	NA	TRBV9	TRBJ1-1	TGTGCCAGCAGCGGTGGCAGAAAACAGCCGAACACTGAAGCTTTCTTT	CASSGGRKQPNTEAFF
NA	NA	TRBV7-2	TRBJ2-5	TGTGCCAGCAGCTTAGCTCGGGAGACCCAGTACTTC	CASSLARETQYF
TRBD1	NA	TRBV18	TRBJ2-3	TGTGCCAGCTCAGTCCGACAGGGGTTTTCAGATACGCAGTATTTT	CASSVRQGFSDTQYF